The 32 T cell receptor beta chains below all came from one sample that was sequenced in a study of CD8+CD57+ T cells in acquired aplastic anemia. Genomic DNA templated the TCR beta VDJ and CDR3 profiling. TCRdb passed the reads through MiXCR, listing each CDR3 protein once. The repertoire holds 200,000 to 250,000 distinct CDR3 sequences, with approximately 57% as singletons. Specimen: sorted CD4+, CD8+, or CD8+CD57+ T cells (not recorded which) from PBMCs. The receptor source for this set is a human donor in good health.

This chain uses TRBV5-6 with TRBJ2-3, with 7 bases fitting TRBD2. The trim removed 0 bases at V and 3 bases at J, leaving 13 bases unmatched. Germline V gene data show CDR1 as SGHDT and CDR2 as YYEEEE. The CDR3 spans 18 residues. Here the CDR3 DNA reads TGTGCCAGCAGCTTGGTCTTTGGGGCTAGCGGTAGAACAGATACGCAGTATTTT. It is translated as CASSLVFGASGRTDTQYF.

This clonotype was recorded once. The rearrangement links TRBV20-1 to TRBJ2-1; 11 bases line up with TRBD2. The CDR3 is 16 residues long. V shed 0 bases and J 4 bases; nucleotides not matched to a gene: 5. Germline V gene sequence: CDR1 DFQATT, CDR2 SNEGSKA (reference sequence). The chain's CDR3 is CSARDFSGGEYNEQFF. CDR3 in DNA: TGCAGTGCTAGAGACTTTAGCGGGGGGGAGTACAATGAGCAGTTCTTC.

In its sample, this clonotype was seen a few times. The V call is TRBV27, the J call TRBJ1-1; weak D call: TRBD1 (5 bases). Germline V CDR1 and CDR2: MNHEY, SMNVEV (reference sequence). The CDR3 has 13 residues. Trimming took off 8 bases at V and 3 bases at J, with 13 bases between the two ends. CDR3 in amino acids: CASGTTGDTEAFF. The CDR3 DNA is TGTGCCAGCGGGACCACGGGGGACACTGAAGCTTTCTTT.

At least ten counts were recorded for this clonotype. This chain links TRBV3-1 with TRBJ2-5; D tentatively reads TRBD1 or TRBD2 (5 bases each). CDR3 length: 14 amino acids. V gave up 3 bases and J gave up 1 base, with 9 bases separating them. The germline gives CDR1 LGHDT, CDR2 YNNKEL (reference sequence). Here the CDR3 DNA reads TGTGCCAGCAGCCATCCGGGGCCCCAAGAGACCCAGTACTTC. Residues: CASSHPGPQETQYF.

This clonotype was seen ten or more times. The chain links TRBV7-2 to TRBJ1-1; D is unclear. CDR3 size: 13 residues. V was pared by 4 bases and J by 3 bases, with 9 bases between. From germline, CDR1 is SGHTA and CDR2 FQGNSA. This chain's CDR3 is CASSSTLDTEAFF. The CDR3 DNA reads TGTGCCAGCAGCTCCACCCTGGACACTGAAGCTTTCTTT.

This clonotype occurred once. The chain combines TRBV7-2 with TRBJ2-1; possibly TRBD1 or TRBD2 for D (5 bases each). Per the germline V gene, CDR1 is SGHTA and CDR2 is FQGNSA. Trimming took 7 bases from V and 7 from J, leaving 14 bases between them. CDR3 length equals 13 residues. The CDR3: CASTDQGVNEQFF. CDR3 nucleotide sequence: TGTGCCAGCACCGACCAGGGAGTTAATGAGCAGTTCTTC.

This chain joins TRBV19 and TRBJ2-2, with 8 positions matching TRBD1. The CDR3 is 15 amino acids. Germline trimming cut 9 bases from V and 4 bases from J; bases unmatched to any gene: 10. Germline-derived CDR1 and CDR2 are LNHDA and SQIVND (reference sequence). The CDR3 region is CASTWTGFGTGELFF. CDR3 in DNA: TGTGCCAGCACCTGGACAGGGTTCGGCACCGGGGAGCTGTTTTTT.

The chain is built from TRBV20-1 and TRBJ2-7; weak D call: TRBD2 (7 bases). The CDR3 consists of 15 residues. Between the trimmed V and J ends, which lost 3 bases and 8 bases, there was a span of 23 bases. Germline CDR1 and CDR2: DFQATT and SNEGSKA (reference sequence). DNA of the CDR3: TGCAGTGCTAGGGATAGGGGGAGGGCCTCCGGCAAGCAGTACTTC. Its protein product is CSARDRGRASGKQYF.

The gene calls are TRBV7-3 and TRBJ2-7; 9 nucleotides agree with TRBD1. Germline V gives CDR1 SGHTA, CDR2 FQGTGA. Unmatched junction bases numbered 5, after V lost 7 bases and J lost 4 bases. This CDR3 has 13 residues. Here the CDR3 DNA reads TGTGCCAGCATAGGACAGGGGAAATACGAGCAGTACTTC. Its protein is CASIGQGKYEQYF. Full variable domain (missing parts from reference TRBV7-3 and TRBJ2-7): GAGVSQTPSNKVTEKGKYVELRCDPISGHTALYWYRQSLGQGPEFLIYFQGTGAADDSGLPNDRFFAVRPEGSVSTLKIQRTERGDSAVYLCASIGQGKYEQYFGPGTRLTVT.

CDR3: CASSSGRRGDVTQYF. The CDR3 bases are TGTGCCAGCAGCTCCGGGAGGAGGGGGGATGTGACCCAGTACTTC. J is TRBJ2-5 and V is TRBV7-8; perhaps TRBD2 as D (7 bases). The CDR3 runs to 15 residues. V was pared by 4 bases and J by 7 bases, with 19 bases between. Germline assignment: CDR1 SGHVS and CDR2 FQNEAQ.

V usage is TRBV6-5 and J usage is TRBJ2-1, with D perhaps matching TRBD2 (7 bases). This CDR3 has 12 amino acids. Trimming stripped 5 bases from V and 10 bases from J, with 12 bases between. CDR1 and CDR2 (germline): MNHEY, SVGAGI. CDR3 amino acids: CASSEGGGEQFF. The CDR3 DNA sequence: TGTGCCAGCAGTGAAGGGGGAGGGGAGCAGTTCTTC.

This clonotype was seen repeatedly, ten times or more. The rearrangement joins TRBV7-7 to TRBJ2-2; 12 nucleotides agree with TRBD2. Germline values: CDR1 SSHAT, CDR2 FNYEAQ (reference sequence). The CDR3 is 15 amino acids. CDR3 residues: CASGRLAGDPGELFF. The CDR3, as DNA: TGTGCTAGCGGCAGACTAGCGGGAGACCCCGGGGAGCTGTTTTTT.

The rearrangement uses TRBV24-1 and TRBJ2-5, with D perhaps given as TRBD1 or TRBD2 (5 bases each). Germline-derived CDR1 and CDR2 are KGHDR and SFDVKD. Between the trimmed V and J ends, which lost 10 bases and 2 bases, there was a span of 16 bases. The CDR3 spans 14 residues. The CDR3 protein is CATTDRGRQETQYF. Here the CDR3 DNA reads TGTGCCACGACTGACCGGGGACGGCAAGAGACCCAGTACTTC.

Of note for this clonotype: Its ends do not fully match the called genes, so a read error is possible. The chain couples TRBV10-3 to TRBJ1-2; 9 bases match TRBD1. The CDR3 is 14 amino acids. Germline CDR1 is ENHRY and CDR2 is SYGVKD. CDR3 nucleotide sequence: TGTGCCAGCAGTTACCTCGGACAGGGGTGGGGCTACACCTTC. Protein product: CASSYLGQGWGYTF.

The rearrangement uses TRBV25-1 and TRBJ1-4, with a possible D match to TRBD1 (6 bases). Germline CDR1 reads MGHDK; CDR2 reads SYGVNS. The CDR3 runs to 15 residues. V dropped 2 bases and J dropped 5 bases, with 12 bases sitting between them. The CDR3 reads CASSETGIFNEKLFF. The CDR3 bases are TGTGCCAGCAGTGAAACAGGGATCTTCAATGAAAAACTGTTTTTT.

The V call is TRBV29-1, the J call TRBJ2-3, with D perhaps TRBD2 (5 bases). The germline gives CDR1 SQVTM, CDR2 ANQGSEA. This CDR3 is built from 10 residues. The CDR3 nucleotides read TGCAGGGCGTGGAGGGATACGCAGTATTTT. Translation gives CRAWRDTQYF.

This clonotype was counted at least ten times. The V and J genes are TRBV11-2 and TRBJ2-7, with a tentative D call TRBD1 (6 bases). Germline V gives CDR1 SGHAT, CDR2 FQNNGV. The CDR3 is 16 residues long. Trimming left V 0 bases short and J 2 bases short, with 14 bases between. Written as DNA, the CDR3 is TGTGCCAGCAGCTTAGAGGCCCAGGGGTTTCCCTACGAGCAGTACTTC. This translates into CASSLEAQGFPYEQYF.

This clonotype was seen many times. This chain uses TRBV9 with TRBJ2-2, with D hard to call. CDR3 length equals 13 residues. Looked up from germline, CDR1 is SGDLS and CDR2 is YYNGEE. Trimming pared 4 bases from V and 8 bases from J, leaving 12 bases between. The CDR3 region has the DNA TGTGCCAGCAGCCCCACCGCTACGGGGGAGCTGTTTTTT. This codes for CASSPTATGELFF.

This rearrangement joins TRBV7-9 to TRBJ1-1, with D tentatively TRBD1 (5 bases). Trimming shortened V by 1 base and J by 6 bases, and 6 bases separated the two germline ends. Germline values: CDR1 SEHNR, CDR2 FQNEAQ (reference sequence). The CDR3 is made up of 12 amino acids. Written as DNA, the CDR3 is TGTGCCAGCAGCTTAGTACAGGCTGAAGCTTTCTTT. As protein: CASSLVQAEAFF.

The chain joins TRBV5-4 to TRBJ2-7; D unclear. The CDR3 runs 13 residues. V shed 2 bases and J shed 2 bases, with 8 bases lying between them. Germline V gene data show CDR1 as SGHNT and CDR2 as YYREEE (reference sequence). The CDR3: CASSFGPPYEQYF. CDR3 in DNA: TGTGCCAGCAGCTTTGGGCCCCCCTACGAGCAGTACTTC.

CDR3 sequence (DNA): TGCGCCAGCAGCCAATCACGTAACTATGGCTACACCTTC. This codes for CASSQSRNYGYTF. This chain uses TRBV4-1 with TRBJ1-2; D is unclear. CDR1 is MGHRA and CDR2 is YSYEKL in the germline V gene. The V and J ends lost 2 bases and 1 base respectively, with 5 bases between them. This CDR3 region has 13 residues.

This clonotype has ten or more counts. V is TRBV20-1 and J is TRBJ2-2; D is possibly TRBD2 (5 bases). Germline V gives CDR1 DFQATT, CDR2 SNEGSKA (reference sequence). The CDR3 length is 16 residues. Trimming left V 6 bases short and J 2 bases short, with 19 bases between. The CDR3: CSAAPRAGLNTGELFF. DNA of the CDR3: TGCAGTGCCGCACCCAGAGCAGGACTTAACACCGGGGAGCTGTTTTTT.

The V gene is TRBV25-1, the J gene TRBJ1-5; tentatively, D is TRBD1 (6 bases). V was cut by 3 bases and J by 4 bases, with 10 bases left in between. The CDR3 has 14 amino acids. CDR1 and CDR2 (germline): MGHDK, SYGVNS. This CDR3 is CASSDDRYNQPQHF. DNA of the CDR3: TGTGCCAGCAGTGACGACAGGTATAATCAGCCCCAGCATTTT. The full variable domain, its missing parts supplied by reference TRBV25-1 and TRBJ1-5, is EADIYQTPRYLVIGTGKKITLECSQTMGHDKMYWYQQDPGMELHLIHYSYGVNSTEKGDLSSESTVSRIRTEHFPLTLESARPSHTSQYLCASSDDRYNQPQHFGDGTRLSIL.

The CDR3 nucleotides read TGTGCCAGTAGTTTTGGTCGGCAGAACTATGGCTACACCTTC. Protein sequence: CASSFGRQNYGYTF. J is TRBJ1-2 and V is TRBV19; D gene ambiguous. In germline, CDR1 is LNHDA, CDR2 SQIVND (reference sequence). The ends were cut back, 5 bases at V and 2 bases at J, with 12 bases in the middle. The CDR3 consists of 14 residues.

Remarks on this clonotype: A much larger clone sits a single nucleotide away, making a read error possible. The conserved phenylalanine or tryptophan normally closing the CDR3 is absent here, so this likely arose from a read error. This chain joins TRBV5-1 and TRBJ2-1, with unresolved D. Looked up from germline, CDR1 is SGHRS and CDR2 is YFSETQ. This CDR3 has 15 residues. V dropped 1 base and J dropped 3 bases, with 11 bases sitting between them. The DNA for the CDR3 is TGCGCCAGCAGCTTGATTAGAAACGACTACAATGAGCAGTTCTCC. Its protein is CASSLIRNDYNEQFS.

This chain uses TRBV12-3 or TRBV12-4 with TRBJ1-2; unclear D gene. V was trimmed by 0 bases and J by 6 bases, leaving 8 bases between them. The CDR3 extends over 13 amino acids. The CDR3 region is CASSLAGSNGYTF. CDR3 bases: TGTGCCAGCAGTTTAGCCGGGTCCAATGGCTACACCTTC.

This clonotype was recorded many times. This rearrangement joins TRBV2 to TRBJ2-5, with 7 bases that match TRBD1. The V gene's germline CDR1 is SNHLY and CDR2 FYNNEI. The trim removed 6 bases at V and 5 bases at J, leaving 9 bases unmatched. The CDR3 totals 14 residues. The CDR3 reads CASRLGQPRETQYF. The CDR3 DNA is TGTGCCAGCAGATTGGGACAGCCGCGGGAGACCCAGTACTTC.

CDR3 DNA: TGTGCCAGTAAACCGGGACAGACCTACAATGAGCAGTTCTTC. Encoded protein: CASKPGQTYNEQFF. The rearrangement uses TRBV19 and TRBJ2-1; 7 bases agree with TRBD1. There are 14 residues in the CDR3. Germline CDR1 and CDR2: LNHDA and SQIVND (reference sequence). The V segment lost 7 bases and the J segment 2 bases; nucleotides outside the gene matches: 5.

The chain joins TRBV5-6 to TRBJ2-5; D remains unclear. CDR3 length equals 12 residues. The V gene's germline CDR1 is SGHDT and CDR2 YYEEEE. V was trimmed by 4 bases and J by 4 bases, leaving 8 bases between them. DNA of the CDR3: TGTGCCAGCAGCATCCGACGAGAGACCCAGTACTTC. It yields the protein CASSIRRETQYF.

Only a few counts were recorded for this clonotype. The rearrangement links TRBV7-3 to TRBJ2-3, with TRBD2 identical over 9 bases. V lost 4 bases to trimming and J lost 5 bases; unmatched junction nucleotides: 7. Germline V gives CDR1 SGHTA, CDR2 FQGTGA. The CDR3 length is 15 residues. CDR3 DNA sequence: TGTGCCAGCAGCTGGGGCGGGGGGGCAGAAGATACGCAGTATTTT. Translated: CASSWGGGAEDTQYF.

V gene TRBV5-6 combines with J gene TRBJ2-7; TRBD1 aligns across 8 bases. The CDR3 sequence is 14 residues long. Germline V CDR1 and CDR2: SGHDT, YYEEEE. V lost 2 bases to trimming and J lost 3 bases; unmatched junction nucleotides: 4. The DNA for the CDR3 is TGTGCCAGCAGCTTAGGGGACAGGTGCTACGAGCAGTACTTC. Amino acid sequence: CASSLGDRCYEQYF.

This CDR3 is CASSEGTNYGYTF. CDR3 in DNA: TGTGCCAGTAGTGAGGGGACTAACTATGGCTACACCTTC. This chain joins TRBV19 and TRBJ1-2; the D gene is possibly TRBD1 (5 bases). With 5 bases removed from V and 0 bases from J, the gap between germline ends came to 7 bases. The CDR3 extends over 13 amino acids. The germline CDR1 and CDR2 sequences are LNHDA and SQIVND (reference sequence).